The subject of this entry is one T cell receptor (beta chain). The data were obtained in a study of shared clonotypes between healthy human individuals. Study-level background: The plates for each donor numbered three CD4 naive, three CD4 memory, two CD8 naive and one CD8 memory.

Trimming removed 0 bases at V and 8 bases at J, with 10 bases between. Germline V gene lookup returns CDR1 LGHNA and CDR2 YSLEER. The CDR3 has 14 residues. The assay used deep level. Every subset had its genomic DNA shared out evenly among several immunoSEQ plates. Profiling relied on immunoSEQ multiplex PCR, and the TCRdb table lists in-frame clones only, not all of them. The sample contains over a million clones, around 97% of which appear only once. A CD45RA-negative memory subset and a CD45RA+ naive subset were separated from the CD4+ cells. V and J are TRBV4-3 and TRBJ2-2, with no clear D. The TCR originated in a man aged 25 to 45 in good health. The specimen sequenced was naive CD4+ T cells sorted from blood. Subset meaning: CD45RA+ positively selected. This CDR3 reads CASSQDYQLGELFF. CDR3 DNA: TGCGCCAGCAGCCAAGATTATCAGTTGGGGGAGCTGTTTTTT.